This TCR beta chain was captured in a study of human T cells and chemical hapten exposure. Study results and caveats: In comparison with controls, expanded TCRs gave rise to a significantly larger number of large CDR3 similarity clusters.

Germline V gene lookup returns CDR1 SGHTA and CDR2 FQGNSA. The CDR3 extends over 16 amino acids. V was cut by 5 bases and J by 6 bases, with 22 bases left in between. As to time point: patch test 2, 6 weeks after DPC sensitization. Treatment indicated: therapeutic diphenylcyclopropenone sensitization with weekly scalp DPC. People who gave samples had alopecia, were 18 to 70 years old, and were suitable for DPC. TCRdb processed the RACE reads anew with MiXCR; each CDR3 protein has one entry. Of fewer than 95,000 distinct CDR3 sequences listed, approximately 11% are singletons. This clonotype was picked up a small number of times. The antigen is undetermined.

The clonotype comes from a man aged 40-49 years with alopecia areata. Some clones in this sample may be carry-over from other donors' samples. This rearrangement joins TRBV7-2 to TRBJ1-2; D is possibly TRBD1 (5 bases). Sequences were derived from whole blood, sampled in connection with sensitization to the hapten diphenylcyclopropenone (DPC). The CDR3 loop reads CASSTRGRVELDGYTF. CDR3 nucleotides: TGTGCCAGCAGCACGCGGGGCAGGGTAGAGTTAGATGGCTACACCTTC.